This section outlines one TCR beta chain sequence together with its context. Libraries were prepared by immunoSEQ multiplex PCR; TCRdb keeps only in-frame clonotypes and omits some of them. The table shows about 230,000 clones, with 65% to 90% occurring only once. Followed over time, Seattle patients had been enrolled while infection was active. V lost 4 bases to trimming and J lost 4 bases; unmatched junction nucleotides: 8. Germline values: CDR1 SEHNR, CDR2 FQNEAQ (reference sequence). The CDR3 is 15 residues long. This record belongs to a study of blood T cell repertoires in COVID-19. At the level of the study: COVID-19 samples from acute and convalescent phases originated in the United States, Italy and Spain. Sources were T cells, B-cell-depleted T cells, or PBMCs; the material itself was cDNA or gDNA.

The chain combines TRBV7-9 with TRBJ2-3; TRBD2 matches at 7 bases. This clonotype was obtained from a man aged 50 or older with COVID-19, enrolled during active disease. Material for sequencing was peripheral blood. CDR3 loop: CASSSGTTLADTQYF. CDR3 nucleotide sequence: TGTGCCAGCAGCTCCGGGACTACCCTCGCAGATACGCAGTATTTT.